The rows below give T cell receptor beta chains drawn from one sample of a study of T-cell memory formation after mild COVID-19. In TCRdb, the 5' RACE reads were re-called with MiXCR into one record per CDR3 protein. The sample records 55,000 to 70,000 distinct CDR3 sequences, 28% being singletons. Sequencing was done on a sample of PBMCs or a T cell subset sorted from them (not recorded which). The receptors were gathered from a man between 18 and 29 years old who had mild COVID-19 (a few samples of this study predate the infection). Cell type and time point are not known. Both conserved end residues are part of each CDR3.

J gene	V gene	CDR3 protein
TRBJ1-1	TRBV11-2	CASSLQGGTEAFF
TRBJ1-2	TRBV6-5	CASSYSTGLEGYTF
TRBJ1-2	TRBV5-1	CASRADRDNGYTF
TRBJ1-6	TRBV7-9	CASSAVNSPLHF
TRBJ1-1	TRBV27	CASGQGMTEAFF
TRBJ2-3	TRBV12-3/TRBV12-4	CASSLSGVTDTQYF
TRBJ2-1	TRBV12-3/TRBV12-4	CASSQLGTGPYNEQFF
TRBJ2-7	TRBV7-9	CASSPTSGEFYEQYF
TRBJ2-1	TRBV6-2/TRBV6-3	CASSFPLAGYNEQFF
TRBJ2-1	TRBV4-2	CASSQLSGGRDNEQFF